This T cell receptor (beta chain) was recorded in a study of tumor-infiltrating lymphocytes in primary liver carcinoma. The authors made TCR beta cDNA from approximately 490 ng total RNA with a constant-region primer. Libraries of TCR beta came from three nested multiplex PCR rounds with slightly modified ARM-PCR. For 10 cycles apiece, the opening two PCR rounds ran with TRBV1-TRBV30 forward primers and a C-beta reverse primer. Each CDR3 protein gets one entry after TCRdb re-called the multiplex PCR reads with MiXCR. The table has fewer than 250,000 distinct CDR3 sequences, around four fifths seen once. This clonotype has only one observation. No antigen is known for it. The junction shows a germline mismatch at one end, possibly a read error. Co-extraction yielded RNA and DNA from approximately 20-30 mg of unsorted bulk tissue. Infection with HBV was chronic in patients; they were treatment-naive.

The CDR3 has 19 residues. The germline V gene encodes CDR1 SGHAT and CDR2 FQDESV (reference sequence). The study, taken as a whole, reports: Tumor samples exhibited a significantly greater top-250-clone fraction than blood samples (p = 0.039).

The sample taken for sequencing was tumor tissue from primary liver carcinoma. This TCR derives from a man between 35 and 55 years old with primary liver carcinoma and hepatitis B virus infection. This chain uses TRBV11-1 with TRBJ2-3; D possibly uses TRBD1 or TRBD2 (5 bases each). The chain's CDR3 is CVSSSGGSSVGAQTDTQYF. DNA of the CDR3: TGTGTCAGCAGCTCTGGGGGAAGCTCTGTTGGAGCCCAGACAGATACGCAGTATTTT.